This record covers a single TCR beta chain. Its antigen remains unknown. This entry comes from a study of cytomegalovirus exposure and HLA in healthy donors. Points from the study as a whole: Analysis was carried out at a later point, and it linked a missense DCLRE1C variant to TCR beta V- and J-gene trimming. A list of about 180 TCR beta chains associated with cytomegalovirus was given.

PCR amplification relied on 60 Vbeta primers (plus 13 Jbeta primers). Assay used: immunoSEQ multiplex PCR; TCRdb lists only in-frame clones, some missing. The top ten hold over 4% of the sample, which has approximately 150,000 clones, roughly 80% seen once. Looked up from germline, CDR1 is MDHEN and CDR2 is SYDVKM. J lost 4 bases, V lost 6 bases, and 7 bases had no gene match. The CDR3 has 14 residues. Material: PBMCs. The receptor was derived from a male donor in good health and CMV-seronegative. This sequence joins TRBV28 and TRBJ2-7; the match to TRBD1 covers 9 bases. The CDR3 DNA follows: TGTGCCAGCAGACGGGACAGGGTAAGGTACGAGCAGTACTTC. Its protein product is CASRRDRVRYEQYF.